This TCR beta chain was identified in a study of sequential checkpoint blockade in melanoma. Specified treatment: randomized to nivolumab then ipilimumab (arm A) or the reverse (arm B). DNA-damaging chemotherapy had not been given to any patient beforehand. Live CD3+CD8+ CD19− CD56− cells were sorted from PBMCs. Only in-frame clones appear in the TCRdb table, and some are missing; sequencing was by immunoSEQ multiplex PCR. Found here are roughly 12,000 clones, roughly 79% of them singletons; the top ten hold around 57%. This CDR3 is 16 amino acids long. CDR1 and CDR2 from the germline V gene are MGHRA and YSYEKL. The junction had 9 bases not matched to a gene; V was cut back by 4 bases and J by 4 bases.

The chain couples TRBV4-1 to TRBJ2-1, with TRBD1 matching 8 bases. Sequenced here: CD8+ T cells sorted from blood (inferred from file names), sampled from a patient given nivolumab and ipilimumab in sequence. This TCR was recovered from a human donor with melanoma. The CDR3 DNA sequence: TGCGCCAGCAGCCCCAGGGGGGACAGGAGTTACAATGAGCAGTTCTTC. Its translation: CASSPRGDRSYNEQFF.